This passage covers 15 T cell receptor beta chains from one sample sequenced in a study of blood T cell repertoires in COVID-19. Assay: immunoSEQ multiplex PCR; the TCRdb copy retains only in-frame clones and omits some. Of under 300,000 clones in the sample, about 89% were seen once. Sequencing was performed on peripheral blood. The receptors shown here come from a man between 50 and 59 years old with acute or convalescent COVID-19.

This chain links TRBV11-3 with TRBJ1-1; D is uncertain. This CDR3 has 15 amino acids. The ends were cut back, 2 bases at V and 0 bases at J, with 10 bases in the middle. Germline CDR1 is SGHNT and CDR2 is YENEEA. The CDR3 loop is CASSLSGNMNTEAFF. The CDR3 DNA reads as TGTGCCAGCAGCTTATCGGGAAACATGAACACTGAAGCTTTCTTT.

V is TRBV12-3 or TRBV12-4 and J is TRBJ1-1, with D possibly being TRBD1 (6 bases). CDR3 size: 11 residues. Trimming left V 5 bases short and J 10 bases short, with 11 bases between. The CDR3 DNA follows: TGTGCCAGCAGTCTCACAGGGAGAGCTTTCTTT. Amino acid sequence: CASSLTGRAFF.

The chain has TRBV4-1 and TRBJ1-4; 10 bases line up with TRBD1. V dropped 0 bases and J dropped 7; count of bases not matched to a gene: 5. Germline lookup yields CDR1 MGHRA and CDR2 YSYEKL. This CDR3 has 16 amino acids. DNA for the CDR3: TGCGCCAGCAGCCAAGAAGCGACAGGGGGCTCTGAAAAACTGTTTTTT. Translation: CASSQEATGGSEKLFF.

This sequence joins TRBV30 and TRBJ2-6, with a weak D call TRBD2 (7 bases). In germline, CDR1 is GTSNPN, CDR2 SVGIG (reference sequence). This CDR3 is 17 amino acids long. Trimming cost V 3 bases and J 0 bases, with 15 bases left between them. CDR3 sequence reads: CAWRRGRTRSGANVLTF. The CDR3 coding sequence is TGTGCCTGGAGGCGGGGGCGGACTCGCTCTGGGGCCAACGTCCTGACTTTC.

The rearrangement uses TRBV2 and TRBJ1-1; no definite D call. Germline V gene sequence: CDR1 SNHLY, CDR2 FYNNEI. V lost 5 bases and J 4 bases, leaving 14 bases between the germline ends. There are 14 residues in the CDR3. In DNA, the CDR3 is TGTGCCAGCAGTCGGACTGTGCCTGGCACTGAAGCTTTCTTT. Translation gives CASSRTVPGTEAFF.

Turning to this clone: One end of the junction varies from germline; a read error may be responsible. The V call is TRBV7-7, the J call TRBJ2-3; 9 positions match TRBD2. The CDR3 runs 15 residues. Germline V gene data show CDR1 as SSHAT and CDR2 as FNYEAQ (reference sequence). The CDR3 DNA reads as TGTGCTAGCAGCCTGGAAGGACTAGCGACAGATACGCAGTATTTT. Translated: CASSLEGLATDTQYF.

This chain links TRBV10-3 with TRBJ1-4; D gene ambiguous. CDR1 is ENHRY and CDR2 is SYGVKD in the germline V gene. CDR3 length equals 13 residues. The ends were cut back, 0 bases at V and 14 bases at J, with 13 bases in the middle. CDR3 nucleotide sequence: TGTGCCATCAGTGAGTCGGCGAGGGAACGGCTGTTTTTT. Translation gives CAISESARERLFF.

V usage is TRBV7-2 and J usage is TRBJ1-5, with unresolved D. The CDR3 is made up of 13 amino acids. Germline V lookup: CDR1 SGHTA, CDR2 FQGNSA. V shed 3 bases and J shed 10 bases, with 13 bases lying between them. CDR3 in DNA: TGTGCCAGCAGCTTTGGGCAACCCGGACCCCAGCATTTT. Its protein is CASSFGQPGPQHF. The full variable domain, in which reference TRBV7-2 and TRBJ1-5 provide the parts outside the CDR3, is GAGVSQSPSNKVTEKGKDVELRCDPISGHTALYWYRQSLGQGLEFLIYFQGNSAPDKSGLPSDRFSAERTGGSVSTLTIQRTQQEDSAVYLCASSFGQPGPQHFGDGTRLSIL.

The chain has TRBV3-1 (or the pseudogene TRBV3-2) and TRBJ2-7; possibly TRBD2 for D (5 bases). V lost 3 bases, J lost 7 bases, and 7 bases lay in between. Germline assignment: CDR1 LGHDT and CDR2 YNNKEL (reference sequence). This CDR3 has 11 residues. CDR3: CASSQREEQYF. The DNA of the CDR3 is TGTGCCAGCAGCCAGAGGGAGGAGCAGTACTTC.

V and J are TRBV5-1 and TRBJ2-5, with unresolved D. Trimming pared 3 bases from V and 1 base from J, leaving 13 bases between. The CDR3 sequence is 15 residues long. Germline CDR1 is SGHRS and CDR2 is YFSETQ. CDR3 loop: CASSSSIYFQETQYF. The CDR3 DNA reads TGCGCCAGCAGCTCTTCGATCTATTTCCAAGAGACCCAGTACTTC.

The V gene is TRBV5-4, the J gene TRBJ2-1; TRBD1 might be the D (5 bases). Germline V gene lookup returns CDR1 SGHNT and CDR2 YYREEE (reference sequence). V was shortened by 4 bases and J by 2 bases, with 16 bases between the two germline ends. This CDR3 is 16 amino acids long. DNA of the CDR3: TGTGCCAGCAGCGCTGGGGCAGATTTGGCCTACAATGAGCAGTTCTTC. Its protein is CASSAGADLAYNEQFF.

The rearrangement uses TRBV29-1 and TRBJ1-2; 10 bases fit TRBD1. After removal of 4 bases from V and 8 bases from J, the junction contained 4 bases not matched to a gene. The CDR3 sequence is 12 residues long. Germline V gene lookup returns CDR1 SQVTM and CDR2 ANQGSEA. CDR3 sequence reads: CSVGQGALGYTF. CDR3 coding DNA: TGCAGCGTTGGACAGGGGGCGTTAGGCTACACCTTC.

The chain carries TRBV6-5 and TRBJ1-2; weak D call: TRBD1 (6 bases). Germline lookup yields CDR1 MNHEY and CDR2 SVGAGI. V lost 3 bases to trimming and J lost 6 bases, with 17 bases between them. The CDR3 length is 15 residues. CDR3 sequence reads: CASSYHRAPPDGYTF. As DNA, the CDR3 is TGTGCCAGCAGTTATCACAGGGCCCCTCCGGATGGCTACACCTTC.

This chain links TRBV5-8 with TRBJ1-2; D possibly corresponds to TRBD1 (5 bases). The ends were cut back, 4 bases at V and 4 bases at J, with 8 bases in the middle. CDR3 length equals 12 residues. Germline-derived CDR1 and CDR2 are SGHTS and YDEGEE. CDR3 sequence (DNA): TGTGCCAGCAGCCCGGGACTCTATGGCTACACCTTC. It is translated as CASSPGLYGYTF.

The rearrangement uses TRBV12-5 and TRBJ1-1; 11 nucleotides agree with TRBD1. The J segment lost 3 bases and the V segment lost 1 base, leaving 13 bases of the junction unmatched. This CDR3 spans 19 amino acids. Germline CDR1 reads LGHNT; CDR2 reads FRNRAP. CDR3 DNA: TGTGCTAGTGGTTTGGCCCTTTCCGGGACAGGGGGAAGGGACACTGAAGCTTTCTTT. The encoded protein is CASGLALSGTGGRDTEAFF.